This paragraph covers one TCR beta chain sequence. Antigen: not known. The data are from a study of T cells after yellow fever vaccination. Whole-study context: It was SMART-Seq v4 Ultra Low Input that prepared the fractions with low cell numbers. Regarding the study as a whole: Most clones from primary vaccination were detected again post-booster (around 96% CD4, 88% CD8).

V lost 1 base, J lost 5 bases, and 17 bases lay in between. CDR3 length: 16 residues. The germline V gene encodes CDR1 SGHDT and CDR2 YYEEEE. TCRdb reprocessed the 5' RACE reads via MiXCR and lists one record per CDR3 protein. The data contain some 260,000 distinct CDR3 sequences, 5.2% of them seen just once; the ten biggest clones take up approximately 3.5%. The rearrangement uses TRBV5-6 and TRBJ2-3, with TRBD2 as a possible D gene (5 bases). Sequenced here: CD4+ T cells sorted from PBMCs, sampled on the day of the yellow fever booster vaccination. This receptor was taken from a man aged 18 to 30 who received the YFV17D yellow fever vaccine. As DNA, the CDR3 is TGTGCCAGCAGCTTGACGGACGGGAACCGAGTAGATACGCAGTATTTT. This encodes CASSLTDGNRVDTQYF.